The 7 T cell receptor beta chains given below trace back to one sample, sequenced in a study of cytomegalovirus exposure and HLA in healthy donors. 13 Jbeta primers and 60 Vbeta primers were used for the PCR. Clones were sequenced by immunoSEQ multiplex PCR, and TCRdb holds only the in-frame ones, with some missing. The top ten clones hold roughly 2% of a sample with about 160,000 clones, about 80% of them seen once. The sample was PBMCs. Source of these receptors: a female donor in good health and CMV-seronegative.

The chain recombines TRBV9 with TRBJ2-2, with 8 bases lining up with TRBD1. CDR1 and CDR2 from the germline V gene are SGDLS and YYNGEE. The CDR3 covers 17 residues. The junction had 9 bases not matched to a gene; V was cut back by 0 bases and J by 5 bases. This CDR3 reads CASSVALQGAYTGELFF. The CDR3 DNA follows: TGTGCCAGCAGCGTAGCTCTCCAGGGGGCGTATACCGGGGAGCTGTTTTTT.

The chain has TRBV7-6 and TRBJ1-5, with 10 bases lining up with TRBD1. Trimming cost V 7 bases and J 4 bases; bases outside gene matches: 13. CDR1 is SGHVS and CDR2 is FNYEAQ in the germline V gene. The CDR3 covers 17 residues. The CDR3 sequence is CASIPSGTGDANQPQHF. The DNA for the CDR3 is TGTGCCAGCATCCCGTCCGGGACAGGGGACGCGAATCAGCCCCAGCATTTT.

Only a few counts were recorded for this clone. The gene calls are TRBV7-3 and TRBJ2-1, with 9 nucleotides matching TRBD2. CDR1 and CDR2 (germline): SGHTA, FQGTGA. The CDR3 has 14 amino acids. The V and J ends lost 4 bases and 5 bases, in that order; junction bases with no gene match: 3. CDR3 nucleotides: TGTGCCAGCAGCTCCGCGGGGGGGAACAATGAGCAGTTCTTC. Protein: CASSSAGGNNEQFF.

This clone appeared once. V gene TRBV2 combines with J gene TRBJ2-5, with 10 bases fitting TRBD1. This CDR3 spans 15 amino acids. The J segment lost 5 bases and the V segment lost 4 bases, leaving 7 bases of the junction unmatched. Germline loops: CDR1 SNHLY, CDR2 FYNNEI. This chain's CDR3 is CASSVGDRGGETQYF. In DNA form, the CDR3 reads TGTGCCAGCAGTGTAGGGGACAGGGGTGGGGAGACCCAGTACTTC.

The chain recombines TRBV6-4 with TRBJ2-1; tentative D call: TRBD1 (6 bases). Trimming removed 4 bases from V and 1 base from J, with 11 bases in between. The CDR3 sequence is 15 residues long. Germline assignment: CDR1 MRHNA and CDR2 SNTAGT. In DNA, the CDR3 is TGTGCCAGCAGTGGGGGGCCTGGTTCCTACAATGAGCAGTTCTTC. Translation: CASSGGPGSYNEQFF.

Points on this clone: This sample includes further DNA sequences coding for the same CDR3. The chain carries TRBV5-4 and TRBJ2-7; the match to TRBD1 covers 11 bases. Germline values: CDR1 SGHNT, CDR2 YYREEE (reference sequence). The CDR3 covers 14 residues. The V gene end was trimmed by 5 bases and the J gene end by 4 bases; junction bases not matched to a gene: 5. The chain's CDR3 is CASSAGTGGYEQYF. The DNA of the CDR3 is TGTGCCAGCAGTGCCGGGACAGGGGGTTACGAGCAGTACTTC.

J is TRBJ2-1 and V is TRBV11-3; perhaps TRBD1 as D (5 bases). Germline loops: CDR1 SGHNT, CDR2 YENEEA. V shed 5 bases and J shed 6 bases, with 8 bases lying between them. This CDR3 region has 12 residues. This chain's CDR3 is CASSQGFNEQFF. The CDR3 DNA follows: TGTGCCAGCAGCCAGGGTTTCAATGAGCAGTTCTTC. The full variable domain, with the rest looked up from reference TRBV11-3 and TRBJ2-1, is EAGVVQSPRYKIIEKKQPVAFWCNPISGHNTLYWYLQNLGQGPELLIRYENEEAVDDSQLPKDRFSAERLKGVDSTLKIQPAELGDSAVYLCASSQGFNEQFFGPGTRLTVL.